Below, 2 T cell receptor beta chains from the same sample are listed, as sequenced in a study of cytomegalovirus exposure and HLA in healthy donors. The data were produced by immunoSEQ multiplex PCR, yet TCRdb's version contains in-frame clones alone and is incomplete. The table has some 180,000 clones, roughly 81% seen once. The sample taken for sequencing was PBMCs. The receptor source for this set is a woman aged 25 to 45 in good health and CMV-seronegative.

The chain couples TRBV29-1 to TRBJ2-5; 8 nucleotides agree with TRBD1. Per germline, CDR1 SQVTM and CDR2 ANQGSEA. V trimming: 8 bases; J trimming: 5 bases; junction bases outside the gene matches: 7. The CDR3 extends over 12 amino acids. This CDR3 reads CSPGGIRETQYF. Here the CDR3 DNA reads TGCAGCCCAGGGGGCATTAGGGAGACCCAGTACTTC.

On this clone: This same CDR3 is encoded by further DNA sequences in the sample. The V call is TRBV6-1, the J call TRBJ1-1; no definite D call. Trimming took off 1 base at V and 0 bases at J, with 6 bases between the two ends. The germline gives CDR1 MNHNS, CDR2 SASEGT. The CDR3 contains 14 residues. CDR3 sequence (DNA): TGTGCCAGCAGTGAAGGGCCTTTGAACACTGAAGCTTTCTTT. Its translation is CASSEGPLNTEAFF.